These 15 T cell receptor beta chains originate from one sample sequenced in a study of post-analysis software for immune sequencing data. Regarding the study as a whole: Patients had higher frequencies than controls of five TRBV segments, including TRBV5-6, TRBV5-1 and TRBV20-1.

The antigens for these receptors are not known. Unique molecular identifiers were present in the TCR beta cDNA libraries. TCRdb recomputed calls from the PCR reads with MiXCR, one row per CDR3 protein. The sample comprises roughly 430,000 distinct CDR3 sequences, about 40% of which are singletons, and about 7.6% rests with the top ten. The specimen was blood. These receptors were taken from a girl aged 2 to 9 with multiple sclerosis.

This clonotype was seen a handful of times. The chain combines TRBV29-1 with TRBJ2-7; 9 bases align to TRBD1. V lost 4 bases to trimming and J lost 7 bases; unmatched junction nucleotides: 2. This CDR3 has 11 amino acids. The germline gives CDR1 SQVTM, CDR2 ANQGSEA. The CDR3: CSVGQGGEQYF. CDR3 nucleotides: TGCAGCGTTGGACAGGGGGGAGAGCAGTACTTC.

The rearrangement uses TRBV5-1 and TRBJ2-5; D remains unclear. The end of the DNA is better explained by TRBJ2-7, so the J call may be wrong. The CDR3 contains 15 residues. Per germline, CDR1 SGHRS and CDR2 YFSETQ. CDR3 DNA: TGCGCCAGCAGCATGGATTTGAAGGGCGACTACGAGCAGTACTTC. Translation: CASSMDLKGDYEQYF.

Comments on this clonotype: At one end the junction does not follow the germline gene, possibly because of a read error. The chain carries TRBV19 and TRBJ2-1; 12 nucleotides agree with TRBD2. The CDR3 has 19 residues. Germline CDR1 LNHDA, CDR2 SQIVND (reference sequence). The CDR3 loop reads CASSIGGRLAGGPGNEQFF. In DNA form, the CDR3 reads TGCGCCAGTAGTATAGGTGGGAGGCTAGCGGGAGGGCCGGGCAATGAGCAGTTCTTC.

The CDR3 region is CASSVGEQGGEPQHF. The CDR3 DNA sequence: TGTGCCAGCAGCGTAGGGGAGCAGGGTGGGGAGCCCCAGCATTTT. V and J are TRBV9 and TRBJ1-5; a weak D match, TRBD1 (5 bases). Germline V gene sequence: CDR1 SGDLS, CDR2 YYNGEE. The length of the CDR3 is 15 residues. V lost 0 bases and J 8 bases, leaving 15 bases between the germline ends.

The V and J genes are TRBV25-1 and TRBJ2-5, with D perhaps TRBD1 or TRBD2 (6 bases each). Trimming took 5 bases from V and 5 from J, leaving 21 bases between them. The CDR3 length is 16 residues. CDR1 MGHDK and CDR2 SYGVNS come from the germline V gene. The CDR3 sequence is CASSLNRGDFRETQYF. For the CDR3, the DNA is TGTGCCAGCAGTCTTAATAGGGGGGACTTCAGGGAGACCCAGTACTTC.

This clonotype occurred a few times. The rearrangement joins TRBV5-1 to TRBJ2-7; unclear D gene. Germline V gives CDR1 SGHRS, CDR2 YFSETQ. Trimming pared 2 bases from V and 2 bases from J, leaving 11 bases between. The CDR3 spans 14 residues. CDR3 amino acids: CASSLRRAPYEQYF. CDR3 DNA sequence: TGCGCCAGCAGCTTACGAAGGGCTCCCTACGAGCAGTACTTC.

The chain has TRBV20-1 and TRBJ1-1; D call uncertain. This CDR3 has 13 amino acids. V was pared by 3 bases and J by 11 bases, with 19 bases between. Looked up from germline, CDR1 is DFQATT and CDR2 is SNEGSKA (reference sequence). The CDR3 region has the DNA TGCAGTGCTAGGGCCCGGGCGGCACAAGAGGCTTTCTTT. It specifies CSARARAAQEAFF.

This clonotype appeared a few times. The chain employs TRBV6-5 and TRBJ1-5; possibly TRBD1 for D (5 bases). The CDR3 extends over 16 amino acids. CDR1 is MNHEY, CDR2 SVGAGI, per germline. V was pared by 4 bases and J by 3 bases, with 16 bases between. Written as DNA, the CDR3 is TGTGCCAGCAGTTCCATTGGGCAGGGCCTCAATCAGCCCCAGCATTTT. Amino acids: CASSSIGQGLNQPQHF.

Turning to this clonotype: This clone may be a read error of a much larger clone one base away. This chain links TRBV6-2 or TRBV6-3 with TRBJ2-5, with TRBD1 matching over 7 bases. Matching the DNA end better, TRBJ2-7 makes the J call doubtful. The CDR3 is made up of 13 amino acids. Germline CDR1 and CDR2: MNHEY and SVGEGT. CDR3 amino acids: CACSYQGAYEQYF. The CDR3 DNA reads TGTGCCTGCAGTTATCAGGGGGCCTACGAGCAGTACTTC.

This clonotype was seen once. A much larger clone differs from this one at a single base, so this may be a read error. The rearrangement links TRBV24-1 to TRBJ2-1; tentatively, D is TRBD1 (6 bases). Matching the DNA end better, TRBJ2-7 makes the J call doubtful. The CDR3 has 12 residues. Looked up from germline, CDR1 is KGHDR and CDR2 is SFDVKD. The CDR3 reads CATSPRDNEQYF. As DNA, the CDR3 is TGTGCCACCAGCCCCAGGGACAATGAGCAGTACTTC.

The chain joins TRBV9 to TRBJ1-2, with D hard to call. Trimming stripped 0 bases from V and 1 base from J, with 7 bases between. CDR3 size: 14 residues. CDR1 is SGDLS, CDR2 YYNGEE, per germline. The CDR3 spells CASSVDDFNYGYTF. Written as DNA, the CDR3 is TGTGCCAGCAGCGTAGACGATTTTAACTATGGCTACACCTTC.

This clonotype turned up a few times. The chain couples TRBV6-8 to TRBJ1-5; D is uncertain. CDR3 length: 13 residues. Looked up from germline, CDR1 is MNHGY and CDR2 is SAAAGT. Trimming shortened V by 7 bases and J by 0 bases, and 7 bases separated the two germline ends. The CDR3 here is CASTGASNQPQHF. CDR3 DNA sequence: TGTGCCAGCACGGGTGCTAGCAATCAGCCCCAGCATTTT.

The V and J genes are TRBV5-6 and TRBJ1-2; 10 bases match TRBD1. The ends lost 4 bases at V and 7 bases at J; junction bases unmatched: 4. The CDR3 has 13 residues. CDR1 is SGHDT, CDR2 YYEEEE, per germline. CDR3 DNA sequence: TGTGCCAGCAGCCAGGGACAGGGGTTTGGCTACACCTTC. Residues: CASSQGQGFGYTF.

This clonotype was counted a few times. The CDR3 DNA follows: TGTGCCAGCAGCTTAGATGACAGCCAAGAGACCCAGTACTTC. This translates into CASSLDDSQETQYF. The chain has TRBV11-2 and TRBJ2-5; D is perhaps TRBD1 (5 bases). The V gene lost 0 bases and the J gene lost 1 base, with 6 bases spanning the gap. Germline V lookup: CDR1 SGHAT, CDR2 FQNNGV. This CDR3 spans 14 amino acids.

This CDR3 reads CSPHGGGLRTSTDTQYF. Written as DNA, the CDR3 is TGCAGTCCTCATGGGGGGGGACTCCGCACATCCACAGATACGCAGTATTTT. The V gene is TRBV20-1, the J gene TRBJ2-3, with 7 nucleotides matching TRBD2. The CDR3 covers 17 residues. The V segment lost 8 bases and the J segment 2 bases; nucleotides outside the gene matches: 19. The germline V gene has CDR1 DFQATT and CDR2 SNEGSKA (reference sequence).